The clone carrying this TCR beta chain was observed at least ten times. The antigen remains undetermined. The sample belongs to a study of tumor-infiltrating lymphocytes in primary liver carcinoma. The wider study: The study reported T1-T3 N0M0 tumors spanning 4.2 to 10 cm.

A constant-region primer served to make TCR beta cDNA from approximately 490 ng total RNA. Libraries for TCR beta were built through three nested multiplex PCR rounds, which together made up a slightly modified ARM-PCR procedure. The first two PCR rounds used TRBV1-TRBV30 forward primers with a C-beta reverse primer, 9 to 11 cycles each. TCRdb called the multiplex PCR reads again in MiXCR, with one record for every CDR3 protein. The data contain about 200,000 distinct CDR3 sequences, approximately 65% of them singletons. The CDR3 spans 14 residues. Per germline, CDR1 LGHNA and CDR2 YNFKEQ. V dropped 1 base and J dropped 2 bases, with 9 bases sitting between them. General study findings and limits: Samples were bulk unsorted, so CD4+ and CD8+ repertoires were not compared. Tumors had a top-250-clone fraction that was significantly higher than blood (p = 0.039). Lesser overlap characterized tumor-adjacent and tumor-blood pairs relative to tumor region pairs.

For blood RNA, unsorted whole blood served as the source, and germline DNA was extracted too. The sequencing input was peripheral blood. This clonotype was sampled from a woman aged 55-70 years with primary liver carcinoma and hepatitis B virus infection. The chain combines TRBV4-2 with TRBJ2-7, with no clear D. The CDR3 region is CASSQVVPTYEQYF. The CDR3 nucleotides are TGTGCCAGCAGCCAAGTTGTCCCAACCTACGAGCAGTACTTC.